These 15 T cell receptor beta chains originate from one sample sequenced in a study of post-analysis software for immune sequencing data. TCR beta cDNA libraries had unique molecular identifiers. TCRdb re-called the PCR reads through MiXCR, storing one row per CDR3 protein. Here the sample spans 750,000 to 950,000 distinct CDR3 sequences, approximately 53% being singletons. No cognate antigen is known for these TCRs. Findings and limits, study-wide: The study found TRBV5-6, TRBV5-1 and TRBV20-1 among about five TRBV segments more frequent in patients than controls.

The sequencing input was blood. The source is a girl aged 10-17 years with multiple sclerosis.

This chain connects TRBV29-1 to TRBJ2-7; the D gene is possibly TRBD1 (6 bases). With the DNA end fitting TRBJ2-5 better, the J assignment may be wrong. Germline values: CDR1 SQVTM, CDR2 ANQGSEA. The CDR3 extends over 14 amino acids. The CDR3 sequence is CSVVYRDEAETQYF. The CDR3 DNA sequence: TGCAGCGTTGTGTACAGGGATGAGGCCGAGACCCAGTACTTC.

This clonotype was seen only a few times. V and J are TRBV29-1 and TRBJ2-7, with 8 nucleotides matching TRBD2. In germline, CDR1 is SQVTM, CDR2 ANQGSEA. The CDR3 contains 16 residues. Germline trimming cut 6 bases from V and 6 bases from J; bases unmatched to any gene: 19. CDR3 sequence: CSVQGYGRAFSSEQYF. For the CDR3, the DNA is TGCAGCGTCCAAGGGTACGGGAGGGCCTTTAGTAGCGAGCAGTACTTC.

This clonotype has a handful of counts. The J gene is TRBJ2-5, the V gene TRBV7-9; D tentatively reads TRBD1 or TRBD2 (6 bases each). CDR1 is SEHNR, CDR2 FQNEAQ, per germline (reference sequence). The CDR3 loop spans 14 amino acids. Trimming shortened V by 3 bases and J by 4 bases, and 12 bases separated the two germline ends. The CDR3 nucleotides are TGTGCCAGCAGCTTTTGGGGGGCAGGAGAGACCCAGTACTTC. This sequence encodes CASSFWGAGETQYF.

The chain is built from TRBV6-5 and TRBJ2-5; no clear D gene. The CDR3 contains 12 residues. With 10 bases removed from V and 5 bases from J, the gap between germline ends came to 14 bases. The germline V gene encodes CDR1 MNHEY and CDR2 SVGAGI. CDR3 coding DNA: TGTGCCACCAGCAGCGTGAGGGAGACCCAGTACTTC. Translation: CATSSVRETQYF.

The V and J genes are TRBV10-3 and TRBJ2-5; no firm D call. This CDR3 comprises 14 residues. The V gene lost 4 bases and the J gene lost 2 bases, with 11 bases spanning the gap. Germline V gene lookup returns CDR1 ENHRY and CDR2 SYGVKD. The CDR3 DNA reads TGTGCCATCAGTGCGGGCCTCAAACAAGAGACCCAGTACTTC. It yields the protein CAISAGLKQETQYF.

As regards this clonotype: The junction departs from germline at one end; a sequencing error may be responsible. The chain carries TRBV20-1 and TRBJ1-2; D may be TRBD1 (6 bases). The CDR3 loop spans 15 amino acids. Germline CDR1 DFQATT, CDR2 SNEGSKA (reference sequence). The CDR3 region has the DNA TGCAGTGCCACGGAACAGGGCGGACTTAACTATAGCTACACCTTC. It is translated as CSATEQGGLNYSYTF.

The table lists this clonotype with a count of one. The V and J genes are TRBV7-9 and TRBJ2-4; a weak D match, TRBD1 (6 bases). The better agreement between TRBJ2-7 and the DNA end casts doubt on the J call. The CDR3 length is 17 residues. Germline V CDR1 and CDR2: SEHNR, FQNEAQ (reference sequence). The CDR3 spells CASSLQGMWPPYYEQYF. The CDR3 DNA sequence: TGTGCCAGCAGCTTGCAGGGGATGTGGCCCCCTTACTACGAGCAGTACTTC.

In its sample, this clonotype was seen a few times. V usage is TRBV6-1 and J usage is TRBJ2-7; D is tentatively TRBD1 or TRBD2 (5 bases each). Germline lookup yields CDR1 MNHNS and CDR2 SASEGT. The CDR3 extends over 16 amino acids. V was trimmed by 2 bases and J by 2 bases, leaving 16 bases between them. The CDR3 DNA follows: TGTGCCAGCAGTGAACTGGCAGGGAGAGGGGCCTACGAGCAGTACTTC. As protein: CASSELAGRGAYEQYF.

CDR3 sequence (DNA): TGCGCCAGCAGCTCCTCGACTAGCGGGGGCCCTAGGGCCAAAAACATTCAGTACTTC. Its protein is CASSSSTSGGPRAKNIQYF. This chain uses TRBV5-1 with TRBJ2-4, with TRBD2 identical over 12 bases. The CDR3 contains 19 residues. V was pared by 3 bases and J by 1 base, with 11 bases of the junction left unmatched. The V gene's germline CDR1 is SGHRS and CDR2 YFSETQ. The variable domain in full, with the rest retrieved from reference TRBV5-1 and TRBJ2-4, is KAGVTQTPRYLIKTRGQQVTLSCSPISGHRSVSWYQQTPGQGLQFLFEYFSETQRNKGNFPGRFSGRQFSNSRSEMNVSTLELGDSALYLCASSSSTSGGPRAKNIQYFGAGTRLSVL.

For the CDR3, the DNA is TGTGCCAGCAGTGAAGTCGGGGTCTCCTACAATGAGCAGTTCTTC. This gives the protein CASSEVGVSYNEQFF. The rearrangement links TRBV2 to TRBJ2-1, with a possible D match to TRBD2 (5 bases). V lost 1 base and J 0 bases, leaving 7 bases between the germline ends. The CDR3 runs 15 residues. Germline CDR1 and CDR2: SNHLY and FYNNEI. The whole variable domain, filled in from reference TRBV2 and TRBJ2-1, reads EPEVTQTPSHQVTQMGQEVILRCVPISNHLYFYWYRQILGQKVEFLVSFYNNEISEKSEIFDDQFSVERPDGSNFTLKIRSTKLEDSAMYFCASSEVGVSYNEQFFGPGTRLTVL.

Only a few counts were recorded for this clonotype. The chain carries TRBV29-1 and TRBJ2-7; D gene ambiguous. CDR1 is SQVTM, CDR2 ANQGSEA, per germline. The CDR3 has 15 residues. Trimming removed 0 bases at V and 4 bases at J, with 16 bases between. The CDR3 sequence is CSVEEGSGDGYEQYF. The CDR3 DNA reads TGCAGCGTTGAAGAAGGCTCAGGCGACGGATACGAGCAGTACTTC.

In its sample, this clonotype was seen once. The junction departs from the called germline gene at one end, perhaps through a read error. The chain recombines TRBV7-7 with TRBJ2-7, with TRBD1 identical over 12 bases. TRBJ2-5 explains the end of the DNA better; the J call may be wrong. The germline V gene has CDR1 SSHAT and CDR2 FNYEAQ (reference sequence). The CDR3 length is 17 residues. As DNA, the CDR3 is TGTGCTAGCAGCCCTAGGGGGGACAGGGGGCGTGGAGAGACCCAGTACTTC. Protein sequence: CASSPRGDRGRGETQYF.

The J gene is TRBJ1-1, the V gene TRBV28, with D perhaps TRBD1 (6 bases). Trimming cost V 4 bases and J 10 bases, with 19 bases left between them. CDR1 and CDR2 (germline): MDHEN, SYDVKM. The CDR3 covers 14 residues. DNA of the CDR3: TGTGCCAGCAGTTGGACAGTAAGACCCCCAAGAGCTTTCTTT. Translation: CASSWTVRPPRAFF.

The V and J genes are TRBV5-1 and TRBJ2-7; D possibly uses TRBD1 or TRBD2 (6 bases each). This CDR3 has 16 amino acids. CDR1 SGHRS and CDR2 YFSETQ come from the germline V gene. The V and J ends lost 4 bases and 2 bases respectively, with 19 bases between them. As DNA, the CDR3 is TGCGCCAGCAGCCCTGGTCCCGGGGGCCACACCTACGAGCAGTACTTC. Translation: CASSPGPGGHTYEQYF.

The chain carries TRBV25-1 and TRBJ1-2; D is undetermined. The germline CDR1 and CDR2 sequences are MGHDK and SYGVNS. The CDR3 is 15 residues long. V lost 8 bases and J 0 bases, leaving 16 bases between the germline ends. The CDR3 nucleotides read TGTGCCAGCCTCGCATCGCGGACGGCTAACTATGGCTACACCTTC. Residues: CASLASRTANYGYTF.